The present T cell receptor (beta chain) was sequenced within a study of regulatory T cells in long-lasting Graves disease. HTBI primers from iRepertoire and Arm-PCR of CDR3 regions yielded the TCR beta libraries. TCRdb passed the multiplex PCR reads through MiXCR, listing each CDR3 protein once. Of 400,000 to 500,000 distinct CDR3 sequences listed, approximately 15% are singletons. This CDR3 is 16 amino acids long. Germline CDR1 and CDR2: KGHDR and SFDVKD. V was trimmed by 3 bases and J by 5 bases, leaving 15 bases between them. About this clonotype: The antigen remains unidentified.

Study-level findings and limits: Favored gene segments in persistent disease were TRBV28, TRBJ1-2 and TRBJ2-5.

Time point reported: newly diagnosed GD, antithyroid drugs for less than 3 months. PBMC RNA was the source of the TCR library. These records were also assigned to another study, of T cells in Graves' hyperthyroidism and ophthalmopathy. That paper states: First-round RT-PCR targeting the TCR CDR3 was performed with the HTBI primer set.

This clonotype was obtained from a woman in her 50s with Graves disease. The source was peripheral blood mononuclear cells (PBMCs), collected at new diagnosis, from a patient treated with antithyroid drugs. The chain combines TRBV24-1 with TRBJ2-2; possible D gene TRBD2, 6 bases. The DNA for the CDR3 is TGTGCCACCAGTGATAATGGGGGACTCTATACCGGGGAGCTGTTTTTT. It encodes CATSDNGGLYTGELFF.